This T cell receptor (beta chain) derives from a study of cytomegalovirus exposure and HLA in healthy donors. Findings of the study overall: TCR beta V- and J-gene trimming, according to a later analysis, was linked to a missense DCLRE1C variant. TCR beta sequences reportedly predicted most subjects' HLA-A and HLA-B alleles accurately. More clonal expansion characterized HLA-associated TCR beta chains than equally common others in a later analysis. In a later analysis, several top co-occurrence clusters appeared linked to parvovirus B19, influenza, CMV and Epstein-Barr virus.

Concerning this clone: Its antigen is undetermined.

CDR1 is SGHRS and CDR2 is YFSETQ in the germline V gene. J lost 4 bases, V lost 0 bases, and 11 bases had no gene match. The CDR3 is 17 residues long. This PCR relied on a set of 60 Vbeta primers and 13 Jbeta primers. Assay: immunoSEQ multiplex PCR; the TCRdb copy retains only in-frame clones and omits some. The repertoire consists of 200,000 to 250,000 clones, with more than 70% occurring once and the leading ten covering roughly 1.3%. Sequences were obtained from PBMCs. V and J are TRBV5-1 and TRBJ2-3; 7 nucleotides align to TRBD1. The receptor was derived from a human donor in good health. This CDR3 reads CASSLERTGKVADTQYF. The CDR3 DNA follows: TGCGCCAGCAGCTTGGAACGGACAGGAAAGGTGGCAGATACGCAGTATTTT.